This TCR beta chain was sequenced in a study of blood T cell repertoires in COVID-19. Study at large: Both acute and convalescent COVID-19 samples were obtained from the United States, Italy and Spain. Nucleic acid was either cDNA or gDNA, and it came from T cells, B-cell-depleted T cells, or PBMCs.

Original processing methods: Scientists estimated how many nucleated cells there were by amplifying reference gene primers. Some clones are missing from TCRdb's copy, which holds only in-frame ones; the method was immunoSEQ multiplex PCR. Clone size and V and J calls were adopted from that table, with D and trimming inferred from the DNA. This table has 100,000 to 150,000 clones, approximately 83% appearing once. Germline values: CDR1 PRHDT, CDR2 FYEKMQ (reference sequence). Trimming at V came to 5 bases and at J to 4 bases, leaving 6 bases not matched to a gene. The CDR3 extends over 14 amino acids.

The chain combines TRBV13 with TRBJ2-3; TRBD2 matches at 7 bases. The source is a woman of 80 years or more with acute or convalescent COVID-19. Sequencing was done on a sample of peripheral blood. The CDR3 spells CASSPGGPPDTQYF. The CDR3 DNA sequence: TGTGCCAGCAGCCCGGGGGGTCCGCCAGATACGCAGTATTTT.